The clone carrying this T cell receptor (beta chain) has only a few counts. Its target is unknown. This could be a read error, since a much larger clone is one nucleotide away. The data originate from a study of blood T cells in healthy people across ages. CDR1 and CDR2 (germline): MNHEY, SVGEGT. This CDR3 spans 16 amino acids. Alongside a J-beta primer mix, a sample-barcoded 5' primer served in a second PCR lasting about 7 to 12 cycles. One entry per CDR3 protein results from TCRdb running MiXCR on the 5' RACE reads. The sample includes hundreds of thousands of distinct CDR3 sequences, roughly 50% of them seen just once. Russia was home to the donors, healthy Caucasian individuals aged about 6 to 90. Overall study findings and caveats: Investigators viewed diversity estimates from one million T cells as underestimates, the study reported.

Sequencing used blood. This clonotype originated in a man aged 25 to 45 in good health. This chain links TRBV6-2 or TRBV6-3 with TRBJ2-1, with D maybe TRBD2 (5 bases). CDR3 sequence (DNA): TGTGCCAGCAGTCGACGGGAACCGAGCTCCTACAATGAGCGGTTCTTC. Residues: CASSRREPSSYNERFF.